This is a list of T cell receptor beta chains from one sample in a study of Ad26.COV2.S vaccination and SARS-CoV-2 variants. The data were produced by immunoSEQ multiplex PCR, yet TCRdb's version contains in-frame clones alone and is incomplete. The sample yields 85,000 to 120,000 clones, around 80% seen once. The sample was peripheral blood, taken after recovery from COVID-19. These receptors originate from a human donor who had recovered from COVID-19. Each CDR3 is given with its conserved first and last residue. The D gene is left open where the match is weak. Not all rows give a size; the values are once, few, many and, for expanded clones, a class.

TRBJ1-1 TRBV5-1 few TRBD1 TGCGCCAGCAGCTTGGGGGACAGGAGTGAAGCTTTCTTT CASSLGDRSEAFF
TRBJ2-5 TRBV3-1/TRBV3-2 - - TGTGCCAGCAGCCAAGCCGTGGAGACCCAGTACTTC CASSQAVETQYF
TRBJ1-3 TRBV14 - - TGTGCCAGCAGCCAAGAGGTGGACCTTTCTGGAAACACCATATATTTT CASSQEVDLSGNTIYF
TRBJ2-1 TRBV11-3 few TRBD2 TGTGCCAGCAGCTCTGGACTAGCGGGGGGGCATGAGCAGTTCTTC CASSSGLAGGHEQFF
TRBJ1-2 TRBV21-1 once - TGTGCCAGCAGCAAAGTAGTTCGCAAACCATTCACCTTC CASSKVVRKPFTF
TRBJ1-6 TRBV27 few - TGTGCCAGCAGTTTATCGGAAAGGGTCGGGGGCTCACCCCTCCACTTT CASSLSERVGGSPLHF
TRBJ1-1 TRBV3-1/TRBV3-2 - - TGTGCCAGCAGCCAAGTGGCAGGGGCGGCGGGAACTGAAGCTTTCTTT CASSQVAGAAGTEAFF
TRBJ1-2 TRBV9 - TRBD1 TGTGCCAGCAGCCGAGGACAGGGGGTCCGTGGCTACACCTTC CASSRGQGVRGYTF
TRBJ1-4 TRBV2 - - TGTGCCAGCAGTAAAAAACCCGGGACGGTAAATGAAAAACTGTTTTTT CASSKKPGTVNEKLFF
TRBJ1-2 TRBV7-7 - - TGTGCCAGCAGCCCAGAGGGGGGCGATGGCTACACCTTC CASSPEGGDGYTF
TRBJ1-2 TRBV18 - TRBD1 TGTGCCAGCACCTCGGACAGGGAACGCTACACCTTC CASTSDRERYTF
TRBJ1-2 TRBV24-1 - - TGTGCCACCAGTGACGACCACTCCTATGGCTACACCTTC CATSDDHSYGYTF
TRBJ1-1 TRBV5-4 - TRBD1 TGTGCCAGCAGCTTGACAGGGGGTGTCACTGAAGCTTTCTTT CASSLTGGVTEAFF
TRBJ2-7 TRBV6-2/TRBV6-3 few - TGTGCCAGCAGTTACCGACTACATGCCAGGAACTCTCCCTACGAGCAGTACTTC CASSYRLHARNSPYEQYF